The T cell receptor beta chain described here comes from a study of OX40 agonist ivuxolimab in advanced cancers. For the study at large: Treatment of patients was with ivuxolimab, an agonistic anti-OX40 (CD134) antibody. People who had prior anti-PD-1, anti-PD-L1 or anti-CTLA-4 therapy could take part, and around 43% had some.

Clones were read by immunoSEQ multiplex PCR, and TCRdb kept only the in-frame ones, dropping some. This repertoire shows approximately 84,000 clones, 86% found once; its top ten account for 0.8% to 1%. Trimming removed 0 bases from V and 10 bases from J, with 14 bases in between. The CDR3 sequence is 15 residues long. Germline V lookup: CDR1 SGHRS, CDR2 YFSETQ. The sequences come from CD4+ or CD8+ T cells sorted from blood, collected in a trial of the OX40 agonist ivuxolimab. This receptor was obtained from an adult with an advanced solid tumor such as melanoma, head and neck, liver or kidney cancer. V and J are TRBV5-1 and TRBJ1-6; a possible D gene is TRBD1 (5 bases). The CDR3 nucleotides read TGCGCCAGCAGCTTGGGGGGCTTATCTCGGTCACCCCTCCACTTT. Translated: CASSLGGLSRSPLHF.